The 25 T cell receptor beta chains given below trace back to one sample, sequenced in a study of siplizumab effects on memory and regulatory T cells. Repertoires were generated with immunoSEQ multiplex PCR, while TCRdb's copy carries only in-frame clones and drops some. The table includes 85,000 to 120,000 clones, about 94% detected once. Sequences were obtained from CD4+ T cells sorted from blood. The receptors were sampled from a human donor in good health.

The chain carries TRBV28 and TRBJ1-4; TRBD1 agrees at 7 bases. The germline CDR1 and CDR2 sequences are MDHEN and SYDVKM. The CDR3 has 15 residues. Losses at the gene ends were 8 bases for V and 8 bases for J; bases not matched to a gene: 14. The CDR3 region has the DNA TGTGCCAGCGGCTCCCGGGACAGCCCATCCGAAAAACTGTTTTTT. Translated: CASGSRDSPSEKLFF.

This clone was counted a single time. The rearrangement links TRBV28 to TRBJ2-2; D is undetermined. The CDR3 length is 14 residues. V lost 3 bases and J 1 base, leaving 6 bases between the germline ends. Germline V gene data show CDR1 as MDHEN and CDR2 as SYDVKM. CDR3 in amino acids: CASSFVGNTGELFF. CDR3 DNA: TGTGCCAGCAGTTTTGTGGGGAACACCGGGGAGCTGTTTTTT.

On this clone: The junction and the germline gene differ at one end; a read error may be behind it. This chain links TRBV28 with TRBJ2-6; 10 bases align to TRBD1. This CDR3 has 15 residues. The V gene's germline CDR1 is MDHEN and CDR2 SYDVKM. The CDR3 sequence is CASSLSQYPGTGAAF. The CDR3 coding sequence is TGTGCCAGCAGTTTATCTCAATACCCCGGGACAGGGGCTGCTTTC.

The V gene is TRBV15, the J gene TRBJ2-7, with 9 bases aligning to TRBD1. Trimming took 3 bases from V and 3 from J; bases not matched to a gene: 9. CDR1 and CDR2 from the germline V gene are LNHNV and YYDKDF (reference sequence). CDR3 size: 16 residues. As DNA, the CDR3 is TGTGCCACCAGCAGGGACCGGGACAGGGACCTCTACGAGCAGTACTTC. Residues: CATSRDRDRDLYEQYF. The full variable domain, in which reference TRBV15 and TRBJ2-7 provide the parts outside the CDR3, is DAMVIQNPRYQVTQFGKPVTLSCSQTLNHNVMYWYQQKSSQAPKLLFHYYDKDFNNEADTPDNFQSRRPNTSFCFLDIRSPGLGDTAMYLCATSRDRDRDLYEQYFGPGTRLTVT.

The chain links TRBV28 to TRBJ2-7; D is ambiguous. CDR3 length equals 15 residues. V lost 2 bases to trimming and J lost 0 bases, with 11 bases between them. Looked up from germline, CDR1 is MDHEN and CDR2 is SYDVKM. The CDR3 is CASSLQGRRSYEQYF. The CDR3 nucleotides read TGTGCCAGCAGTTTACAAGGGCGCCGCTCCTACGAGCAGTACTTC.

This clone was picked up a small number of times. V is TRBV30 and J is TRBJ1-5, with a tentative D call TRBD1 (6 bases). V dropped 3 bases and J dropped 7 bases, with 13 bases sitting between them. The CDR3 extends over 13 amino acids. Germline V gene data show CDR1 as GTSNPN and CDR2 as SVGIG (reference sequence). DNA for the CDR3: TGTGCCTGGAGAGCTGCAGGGGCCCAGCCCCAGCATTTT. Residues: CAWRAAGAQPQHF.

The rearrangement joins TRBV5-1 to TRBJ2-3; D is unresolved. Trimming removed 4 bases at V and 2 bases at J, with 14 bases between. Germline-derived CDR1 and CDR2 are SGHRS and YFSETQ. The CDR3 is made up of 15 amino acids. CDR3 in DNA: TGCGCCAGCAGCCTCCCTAGACAAGACACAGATACGCAGTATTTT. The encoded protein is CASSLPRQDTDTQYF.

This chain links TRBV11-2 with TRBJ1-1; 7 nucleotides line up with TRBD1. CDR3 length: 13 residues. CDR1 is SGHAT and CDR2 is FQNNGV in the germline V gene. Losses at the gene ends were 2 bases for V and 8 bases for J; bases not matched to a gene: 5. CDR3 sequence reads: CASSLRLQGEAFF. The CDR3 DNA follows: TGTGCCAGCAGCTTAAGGTTACAGGGGGAAGCTTTCTTT.

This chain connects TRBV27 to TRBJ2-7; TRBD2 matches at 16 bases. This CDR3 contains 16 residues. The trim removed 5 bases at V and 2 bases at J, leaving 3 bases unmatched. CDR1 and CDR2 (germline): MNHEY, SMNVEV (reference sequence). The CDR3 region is CASSPGTSGRAYEQYF. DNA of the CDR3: TGTGCCAGCAGTCCCGGGACTAGCGGGAGGGCCTACGAGCAGTACTTC.

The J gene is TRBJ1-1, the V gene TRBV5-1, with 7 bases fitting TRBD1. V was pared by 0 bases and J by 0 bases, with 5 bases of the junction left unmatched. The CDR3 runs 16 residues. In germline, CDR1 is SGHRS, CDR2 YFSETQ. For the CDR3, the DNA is TGCGCCAGCAGCTTGGGTCCGGACAGGATGAACACTGAAGCTTTCTTT. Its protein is CASSLGPDRMNTEAFF.

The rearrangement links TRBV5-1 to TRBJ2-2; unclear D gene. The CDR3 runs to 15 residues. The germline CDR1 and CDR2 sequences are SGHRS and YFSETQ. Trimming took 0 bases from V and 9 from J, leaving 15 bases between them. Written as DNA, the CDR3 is TGCGCCAGCAGCTTGGATGGGTCCCGAACCCGGGAGCTGTTTTTT. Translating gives CASSLDGSRTRELFF.

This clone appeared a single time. Here the CDR3 DNA reads TGCGCCAGCACTCCGACAGGGCTCTCTGGAAACACCATATATTTT. Translated: CASTPTGLSGNTIYF. V usage is TRBV5-1 and J usage is TRBJ1-3; 7 bases are a match to TRBD1. This CDR3 is 15 amino acids long. Trimming removed 6 bases from V and 0 bases from J; junction bases left unmatched: 6. Germline CDR1 is SGHRS and CDR2 is YFSETQ.

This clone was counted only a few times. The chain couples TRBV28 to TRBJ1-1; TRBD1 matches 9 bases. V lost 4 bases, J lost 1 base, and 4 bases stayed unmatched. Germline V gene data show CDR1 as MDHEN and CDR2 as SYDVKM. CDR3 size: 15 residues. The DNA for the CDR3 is TGTGCCAGCAGTTCCCGGACAGGGGCGAACACTGAAGCTTTCTTT. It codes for CASSSRTGANTEAFF.

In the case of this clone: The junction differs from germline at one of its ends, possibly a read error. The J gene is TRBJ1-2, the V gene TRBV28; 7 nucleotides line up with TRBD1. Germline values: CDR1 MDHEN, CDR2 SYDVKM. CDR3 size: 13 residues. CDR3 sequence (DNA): TGCGCAGCCTTTTTAGGGACAGACTATGGCTACACCTTC. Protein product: CAAFLGTDYGYTF.

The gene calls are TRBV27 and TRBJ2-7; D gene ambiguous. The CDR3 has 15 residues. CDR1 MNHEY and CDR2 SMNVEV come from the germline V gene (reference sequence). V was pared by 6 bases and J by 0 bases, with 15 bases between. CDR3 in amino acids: CASSPISKFSYEQYF. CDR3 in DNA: TGTGCCAGCAGCCCAATTAGCAAGTTCTCCTACGAGCAGTACTTC.

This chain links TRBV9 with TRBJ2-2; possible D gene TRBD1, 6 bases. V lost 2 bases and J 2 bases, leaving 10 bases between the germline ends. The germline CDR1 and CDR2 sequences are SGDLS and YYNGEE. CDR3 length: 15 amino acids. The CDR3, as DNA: TGTGCCAGCAGCGTCAGGGGCCTAAACACCGGGGAGCTGTTTTTT. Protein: CASSVRGLNTGELFF.

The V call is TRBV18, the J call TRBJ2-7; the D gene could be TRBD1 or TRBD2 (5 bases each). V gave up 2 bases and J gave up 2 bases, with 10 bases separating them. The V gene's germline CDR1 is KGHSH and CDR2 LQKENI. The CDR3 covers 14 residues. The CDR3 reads CASSPSGTPYEQYF. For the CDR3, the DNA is TGTGCCAGCTCACCATCCGGGACCCCCTACGAGCAGTACTTC.

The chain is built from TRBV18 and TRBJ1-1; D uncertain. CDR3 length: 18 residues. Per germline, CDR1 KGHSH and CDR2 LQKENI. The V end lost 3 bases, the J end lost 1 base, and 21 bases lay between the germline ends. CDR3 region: CASSPINLAHSSNTEAFF. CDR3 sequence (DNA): TGTGCCAGCTCACCCATTAATCTGGCCCACTCCTCGAACACTGAAGCTTTCTTT. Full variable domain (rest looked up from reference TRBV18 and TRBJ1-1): NAGVMQNPRHLVRRRGQEARLRCSPMKGHSHVYWYRQLPEEGLKFMVYLQKENIIDESGMPKERFSAEFPKEGPSILRIQQVVRGDSAAYFCASSPINLAHSSNTEAFFGQGTRLTVV.

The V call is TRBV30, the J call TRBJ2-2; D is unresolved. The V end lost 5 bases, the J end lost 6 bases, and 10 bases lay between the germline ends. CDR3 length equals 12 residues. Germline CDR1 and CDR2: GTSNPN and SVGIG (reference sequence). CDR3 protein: CAWGSRPGELFF. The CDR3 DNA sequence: TGTGCCTGGGGTTCAAGGCCCGGGGAGCTGTTTTTT.

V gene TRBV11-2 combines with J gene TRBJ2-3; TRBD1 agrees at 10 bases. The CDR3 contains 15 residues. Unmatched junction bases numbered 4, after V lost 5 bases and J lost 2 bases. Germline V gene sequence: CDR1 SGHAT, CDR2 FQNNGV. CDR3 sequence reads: CASSVRQGATDTQYF. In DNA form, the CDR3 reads TGTGCCAGCAGCGTACGACAGGGGGCCACAGATACGCAGTATTTT.

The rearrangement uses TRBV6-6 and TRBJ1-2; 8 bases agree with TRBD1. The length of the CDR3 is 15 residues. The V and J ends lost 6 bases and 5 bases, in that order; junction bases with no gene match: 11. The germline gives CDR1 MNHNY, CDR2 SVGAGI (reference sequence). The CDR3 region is CASSDSGRGRYGYTF. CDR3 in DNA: TGTGCCAGCAGCGATTCGGGCAGGGGGCGTTATGGCTACACCTTC.

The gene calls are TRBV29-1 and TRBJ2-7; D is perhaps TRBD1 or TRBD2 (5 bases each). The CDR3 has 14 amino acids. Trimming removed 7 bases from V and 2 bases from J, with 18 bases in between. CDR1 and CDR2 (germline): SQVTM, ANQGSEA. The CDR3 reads CSANDGTAAYEQYF. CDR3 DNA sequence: TGCAGCGCTAATGACGGGACCGCCGCCTACGAGCAGTACTTC.

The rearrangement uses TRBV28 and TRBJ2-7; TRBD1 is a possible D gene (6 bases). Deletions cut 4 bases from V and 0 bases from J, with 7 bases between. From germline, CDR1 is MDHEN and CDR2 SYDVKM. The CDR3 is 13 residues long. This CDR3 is CASSYRDSYEQYF. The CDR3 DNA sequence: TGTGCCAGCAGTTACAGGGACTCCTACGAGCAGTACTTC.

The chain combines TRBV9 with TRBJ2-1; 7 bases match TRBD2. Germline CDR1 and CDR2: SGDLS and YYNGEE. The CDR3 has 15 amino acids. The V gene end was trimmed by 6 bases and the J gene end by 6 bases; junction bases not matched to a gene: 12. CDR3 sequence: CASTLSGNPSNEQFF. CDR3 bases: TGTGCCAGCACCCTGAGCGGGAATCCCTCCAATGAGCAGTTCTTC.

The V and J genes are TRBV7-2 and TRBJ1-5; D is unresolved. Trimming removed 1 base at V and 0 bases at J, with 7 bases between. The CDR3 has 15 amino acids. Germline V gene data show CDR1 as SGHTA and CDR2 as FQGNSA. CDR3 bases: TGTGCCAGCAGCTTAGTTTCAGTTAGCAATCAGCCCCAGCATTTT. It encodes CASSLVSVSNQPQHF.